Listed below are T cell receptor beta chains from one sample, sequenced in a study of a mutant IDH1 vaccine in newly diagnosed glioma. The table came from immunoSEQ multiplex PCR; TCRdb's copy has only in-frame clones and leaves some out. The data contain 50,000 or so clones, 70% to 90% of them singletons. The specimen comprised PBMCs, sampled from a glioma patient treated with radiotherapy, temozolomide or both. These receptor sequences come from a man between 18 and 29 years old with glioma. The CDR3 runs from the conserved cysteine through the conserved F or W. D genes are given only for firm matches. Not every row has a clone size; where given, it reads once, few, many or a size class.

>.|.|TRBJ2-5|TRBV7-2
TGTGCCAGCAGCACCAGAATCCAGACCCAGTACTTC
CASSTRIQTQYF
>.|.|TRBJ1-5|TRBV7-9
TGTGCCAGCAGCTTTGGGGAGACGGCGGCGCATTTT
CASSFGETAAHF
>.|.|TRBJ2-7|TRBV5-4
TGTGCCAGCAGACCTACAGGGTCCTACGAGCAGTACTTC
CASRPTGSYEQYF
>TRBD1|.|TRBJ1-5|TRBV4-2
TGTGCCAGCAGCTCAAGATTGCAGGGGGCAAGTCAGCCCCAGCATTTT
CASSSRLQGASQPQHF
>TRBD2|.|TRBJ2-1|TRBV11-2
TGTGCCAGCAGCCACCCTGCGGGAGTGATGAATGAGCAGTTCTTC
CASSHPAGVMNEQFF
>.|.|TRBJ1-2|TRBV19
TGTGCCAGTAGTCAGGGGCTCCTACTTAGAATGATCTATGGCTACACCTTC
CASSQGLLLRMIYGYTF
>.|once|TRBJ2-6|TRBV7-2
TGTGCCAGCAGCCCTTACGGGGTCTCTGGGGCCAACGTCCTGACTTTC
CASSPYGVSGANVLTF
>TRBD1|.|TRBJ1-1|TRBV4-1
TGCGCCAGCAGCCACCTAACAGGGGGCCGGAACACTGAAGCTTTCTTT
CASSHLTGGRNTEAFF
>.|few|TRBJ1-1|TRBV7-3
TGTGCCAGCAGCTTAGATAGGGCCGCTGAAGCTTTCTTT
CASSLDRAAEAFF
>.|.|TRBJ2-1|TRBV29-1
TGCAGCTACAGCAGAGGGAATTGGAATGAGCAGTTCTTC
CSYSRGNWNEQFF
>.|.|TRBJ1-1|TRBV5-1
TGCGCCAGCAGCTTTTCTTCAGGTGGACGGGAAGCTTTCTTT
CASSFSSGGREAFF
>.|.|TRBJ1-5|TRBV6-1
TGTGCCAGCAGACCTTCCTCTCGGGGGCCCCAGCATTTT
CASRPSSRGPQHF
>.|.|TRBJ1-3|TRBV30
TGTGCCTGGAGTGTAAGCGCAATACACACCATATATTTT
CAWSVSAIHTIYF
>TRBD1|few|TRBJ2-7|TRBV7-9
TGTGCCAGCAGCACAGGACAGGTTGCCTACGAGCAGTACTTC
CASSTGQVAYEQYF
>.|.|TRBJ1-1|TRBV5-1
TGCGCCAGCAGCTTGGTGGGGGCACTGGGCACTGAAGCTTTCTTT
CASSLVGALGTEAFF
>TRBD1|.|TRBJ1-5|TRBV6-1
TGTGCCAGCAGTGAAGGAAAAAAGGGACAGGGAATATCCCTCAAGCATTTT
CASSEGKKGQGISLKHF
>.|.|TRBJ1-2|TRBV7-2
TGTGCCAGCAGCTTAGCCCGTGGCTACACCTTC
CASSLARGYTF
>.|few|TRBJ1-1|TRBV27
TGTGCCAGCAGTTTAAGGGGTAGCACTGAAGCTTTCTTT
CASSLRGSTEAFF
>TRBD1|.|TRBJ1-6|TRBV7-2
TGTGCCAGCAGCCTCCGGGGAGGGGGCAGTTCTTCACCCCTCCACTTT
CASSLRGGGSSSPLHF
>.|once|TRBJ1-2|TRBV7-9
TGTGCCAGCAGCTTAGCGCGACGCGGCTATGGCTACACCTTC
CASSLARRGYGYTF
>.|.|TRBJ2-7|TRBV5-1
TGCGCCAGCAGCTTGGCCAGCGGCTACGAGGGGCAGTACTTC
CASSLASGYEGQYF
>.|few|TRBJ2-2|TRBV9
TGTGCCAGCAGCGTAGCTTCCGGGGAGCTGTTTTTT
CASSVASGELFF
>.|.|TRBJ1-4|TRBV7-2
TGTGCCAGCAGTTATGAAGGGATTCCTAATGAAAAACTGTTTTTT
CASSYEGIPNEKLFF
>TRBD1|.|TRBJ1-2|TRBV19
TGTGCCAGTAGTATGAGGACAGGGAGGAACTATGGCTACACCTTC
CASSMRTGRNYGYTF
>.|.|TRBJ2-2|TRBV25-1
TGTGCCAGCAGTGACTCCCGGGACCTGACCGGGGAGCTGTTTTTT
CASSDSRDLTGELFF
>.|few|TRBJ1-5|TRBV6-1
TGTGCCAGCAGTGAAGGGCCGCAGACGGGCAATCAGCCCCAGCATTTT
CASSEGPQTGNQPQHF
>.|.|TRBJ2-3|TRBV5-1
TGCGCCAGCAGCTTGGGTCCGCTTAGCACAGATACGCAGTATTTT
CASSLGPLSTDTQYF
>.|.|TRBJ2-1|TRBV5-1
TGCGCCAGCAGCCCGAAAGGTTCGCGACTCAGCTCCTACAATGAGCAGTTCTTC
CASSPKGSRLSSYNEQFF
>TRBD2|.|TRBJ2-2|TRBV2
TGTGCCAGCAGTGAACTAGCGGTAAACACCGGGGAGCTGTTTTTT
CASSELAVNTGELFF
>.|.|TRBJ1-1|TRBV19
TGTGCCAGTAGTATAACAGGGCCCCGGTTGAACACTGAAGCTTTCTTT
CASSITGPRLNTEAFF
>TRBD1|once|TRBJ2-1|TRBV29-1
TGCAGCGTTGACAGACAGGGGGCCGGTAATGAGCAGTTCTTC
CSVDRQGAGNEQFF
>TRBD1|.|TRBJ1-2|TRBV6-1
TGTGCCAGCAGTGGATTACAGGGGGGTAGACTGCTCTATGGCTACACCTTC
CASSGLQGGRLLYGYTF
>.|medium-sized|TRBJ2-5|TRBV29-1
TGCAGCGGAAGACTAGACCAAGAGACCCAGTACTTC
CSGRLDQETQYF
>.|.|TRBJ1-1|TRBV6-5
TGTGCCAGCAGTTACGGGGGGTCCCACCGCAACGAAGCTTTCTTT
CASSYGGSHRNEAFF
>.|.|TRBJ2-5|TRBV28
TGTGCCAGCAGTTTACGACTGGGCTCCGGGACACAACCTTTGTGGACCCAGTACTTC
CASSLRLGSGTQPLWTQYF
>.|.|TRBJ2-1|TRBV6-5
TGTGCCAGCAGTTCACAGGGAAGGTACAATGAGCAGTTCTTC
CASSSQGRYNEQFF
>TRBD2|.|TRBJ2-1|TRBV27
TGTGCCAGCAGTCCCCTCGGGGGAGGGGCCTACAATGAGCAGTTCTTC
CASSPLGGGAYNEQFF
>TRBD1|once|TRBJ2-3|TRBV7-2
TGTGCCAGCAGTCTAACGAGGACAGGGGGCACAGATACGCAGTATTTT
CASSLTRTGGTDTQYF
>.|.|TRBJ2-2|TRBV29-1
TGCAGCGTTGGGGAGGCTCCGAACACCGGGGAGCTGTTTTTT
CSVGEAPNTGELFF
>TRBD1|.|TRBJ1-5|TRBV2
TGTGCCAGCAGACCGGACAGGGTCAATCAGCCCCAGCATTTT
CASRPDRVNQPQHF
>.|.|TRBJ2-3|TRBV5-6
TGTGCCAGCAGCTTGGTGGCCAGGGACCCCTCCACAGATACGCAGTATTTT
CASSLVARDPSTDTQYF
>TRBD2|.|TRBJ2-7|TRBV5-1
TGCGCCAGCAGCTCCGGGACTAGAACCTACGAGCAGTACTTC
CASSSGTRTYEQYF
>.|.|TRBJ2-5|TRBV11-2
TGTGCCAGCAGCTTAGATCCCGGCCTCAAACAGGGGACCCAGTACTTC
CASSLDPGLKQGTQYF
>.|few|TRBJ1-1|TRBV25-1
TGTGCCAGCAGCTTCATACTAGGTGAAGCTTTCTTT
CASSFILGEAFF
>.|.|TRBJ2-2|TRBV4-3
TGCGCCAGCAGCCACGACTCCGGGATAAACACCGGGGAGCTGTTTTTT
CASSHDSGINTGELFF
>.|.|TRBJ2-1|TRBV30
TGTGCCTGGAGTGTAAGGAGAAATGAGCAGTTCTTC
CAWSVRRNEQFF
>.|.|TRBJ1-4|TRBV5-1
TGCGCCAGCAGCTTTGGGGGAAAACTGTTTTTT
CASSFGGKLFF
>TRBD1|.|TRBJ1-1|TRBV7-8
TGTGCCAGCAGCCGGGACAGGGGGCGGTTTACTAACACTGAAGCTTTCTTT
CASSRDRGRFTNTEAFF
>.|.|TRBJ1-4|TRBV18
TGTGCCAGCTCCCGGGACCTTAATGAAAAACTGTTTTTT
CASSRDLNEKLFF